This T cell receptor (beta chain) was retrieved from a study of cytomegalovirus exposure and HLA in healthy donors. General study points: A few CMV-associated chains proved CMV antigen-specific in vitro.

Generated by immunoSEQ multiplex PCR, the TCRdb table keeps only in-frame clones and is missing some. The sample lists about 300,000 clones; 70% to 90% were seen once. For this clone: Its antigen is as yet unknown.

The sequence came from a woman aged 18 to 35 in good health and CMV-seronegative. Sequencing input: PBMCs.

The CDR3 DNA is TGTGCCAGCACGAGGGGGGGGCGACTCTCCTACGAGCAGTACTTC. It translates to CASTRGGRLSYEQYF. V gene TRBV5-5 combines with J gene TRBJ2-7; D may be TRBD2 (7 bases). V was cut by 6 bases and J by 0 bases, with 16 bases left in between. CDR3 length: 15 amino acids. Germline assignment: CDR1 SGHKS and CDR2 YYEKEE (reference sequence).